The 3 T cell receptor beta chains listed next were all sequenced from one sample in a study of shared clonotypes between healthy human individuals. Profiled with immunoSEQ multiplex PCR; TCRdb holds only in-frame clones, not every one. Among more than 2,000,000 clones listed, more than 90% were seen once. The sequenced sample was naive CD4+ T cells sorted from blood. As to subset: CD45RA+ positively selected. These receptors came from a man between 18 and 29 years old in good health.

The chain links TRBV13 to TRBJ2-5; D unclear. Looked up from germline, CDR1 is PRHDT and CDR2 is FYEKMQ (reference sequence). This CDR3 has 15 residues. V was shortened by 3 bases and J by 5 bases, with 16 bases between the two germline ends. The DNA for the CDR3 is TGTGCCAGCAGCTTCTTTGGTGAAGTGATGGAGACCCAGTACTTC. Its translation is CASSFFGEVMETQYF.

CDR3 bases: TGTGCCAGTACCCCGGGACAGGGAAGGACCCAGTACTTC. It translates to CASTPGQGRTQYF. The gene calls are TRBV28 and TRBJ2-5; 9 nucleotides agree with TRBD1. Germline CDR1 is MDHEN and CDR2 is SYDVKM. Trimming removed 9 bases from V and 7 bases from J; junction bases left unmatched: 9. This CDR3 contains 13 residues. The entire variable domain, with the rest obtained from reference TRBV28 and TRBJ2-5, is as follows: DVKVTQSSRYLVKRTGEKVFLECVQDMDHENMFWYRQDPGLGLRLIYFSYDVKMKEKGDIPEGYSVSREKKERFSLILESASTNQTSMYLCASTPGQGRTQYFGPGTRLLVL.

The chain uses TRBV13 and TRBJ2-1, with TRBD1 as a possible D gene (6 bases). The CDR3 covers 13 residues. Per germline, CDR1 PRHDT and CDR2 FYEKMQ (reference sequence). Trimming pared 3 bases from V and 3 bases from J, leaving 6 bases between. This chain's CDR3 is CASSLDSYNEQFF. As DNA, the CDR3 is TGTGCCAGCAGCTTGGACAGCTACAATGAGCAGTTCTTC.